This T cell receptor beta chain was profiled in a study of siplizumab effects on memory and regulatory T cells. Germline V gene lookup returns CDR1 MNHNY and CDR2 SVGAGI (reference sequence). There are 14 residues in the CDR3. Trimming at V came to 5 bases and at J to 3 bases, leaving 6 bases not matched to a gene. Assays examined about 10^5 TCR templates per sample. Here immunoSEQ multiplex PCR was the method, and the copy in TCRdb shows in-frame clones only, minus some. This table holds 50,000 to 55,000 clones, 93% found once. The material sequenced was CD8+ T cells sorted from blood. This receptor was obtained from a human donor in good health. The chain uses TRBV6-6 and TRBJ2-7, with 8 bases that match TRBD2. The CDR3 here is CASSASGSFYEQYF. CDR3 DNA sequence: TGTGCCAGCAGTGCTAGCGGGTCCTTCTACGAGCAGTACTTC.